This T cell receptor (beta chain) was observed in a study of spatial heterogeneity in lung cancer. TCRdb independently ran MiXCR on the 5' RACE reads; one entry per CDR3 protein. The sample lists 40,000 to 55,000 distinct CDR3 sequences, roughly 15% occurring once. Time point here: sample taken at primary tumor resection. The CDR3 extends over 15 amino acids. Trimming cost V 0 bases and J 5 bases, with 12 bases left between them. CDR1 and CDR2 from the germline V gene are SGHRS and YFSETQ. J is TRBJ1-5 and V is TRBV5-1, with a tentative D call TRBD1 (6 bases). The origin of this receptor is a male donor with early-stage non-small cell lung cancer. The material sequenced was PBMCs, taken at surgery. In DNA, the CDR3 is TGCGCCAGCAGCTTGGTGGGGGGCGCAGATCAGCCCCAGCATTTT. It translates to CASSLVGGADQPQHF. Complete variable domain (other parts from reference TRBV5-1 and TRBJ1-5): KAGVTQTPRYLIKTRGQQVTLSCSPISGHRSVSWYQQTPGQGLQFLFEYFSETQRNKGNFPGRFSGRQFSNSRSEMNVSTLELGDSALYLCASSLVGGADQPQHFGDGTRLSIL.